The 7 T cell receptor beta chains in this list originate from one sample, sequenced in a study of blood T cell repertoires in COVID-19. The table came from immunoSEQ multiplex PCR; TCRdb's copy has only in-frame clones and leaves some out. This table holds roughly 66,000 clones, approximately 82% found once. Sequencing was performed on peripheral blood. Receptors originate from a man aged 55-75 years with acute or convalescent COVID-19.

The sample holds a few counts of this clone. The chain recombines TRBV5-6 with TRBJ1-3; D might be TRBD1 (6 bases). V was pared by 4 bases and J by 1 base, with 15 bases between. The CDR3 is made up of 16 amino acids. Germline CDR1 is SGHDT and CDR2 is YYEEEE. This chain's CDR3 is CASSAGQTKSGNTIYF. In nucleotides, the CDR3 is TGTGCCAGCAGCGCAGGACAGACGAAGTCTGGAAACACCATATATTTT.

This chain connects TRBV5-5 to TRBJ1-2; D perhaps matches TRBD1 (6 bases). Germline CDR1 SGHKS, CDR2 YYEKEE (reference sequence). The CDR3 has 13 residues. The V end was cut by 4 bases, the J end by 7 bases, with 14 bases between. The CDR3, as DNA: TGTGCCAGCAGCCAATTACAGGGAAGTGGCTACACCTTC. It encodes CASSQLQGSGYTF.

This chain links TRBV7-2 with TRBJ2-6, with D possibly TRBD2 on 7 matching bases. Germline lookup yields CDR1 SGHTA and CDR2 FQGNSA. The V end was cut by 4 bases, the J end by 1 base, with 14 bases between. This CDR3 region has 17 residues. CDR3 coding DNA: TGTGCCAGCAGCTCGCGGGGAGGGGGTTCTGGGGCCAACGTCCTGACTTTC. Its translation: CASSSRGGGSGANVLTF.

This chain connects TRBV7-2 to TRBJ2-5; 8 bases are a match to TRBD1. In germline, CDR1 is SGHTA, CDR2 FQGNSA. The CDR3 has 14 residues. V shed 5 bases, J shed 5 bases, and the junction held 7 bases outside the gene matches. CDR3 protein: CASSRRQGIETQYF. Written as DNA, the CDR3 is TGTGCCAGCAGCCGCCGACAGGGGATTGAGACCCAGTACTTC.

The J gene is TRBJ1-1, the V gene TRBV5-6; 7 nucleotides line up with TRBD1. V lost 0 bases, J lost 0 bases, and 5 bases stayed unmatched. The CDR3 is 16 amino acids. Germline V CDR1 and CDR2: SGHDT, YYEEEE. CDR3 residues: CASSLEGDRVNTEAFF. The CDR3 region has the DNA TGTGCCAGCAGCTTGGAGGGCGACAGGGTGAACACTGAAGCTTTCTTT.

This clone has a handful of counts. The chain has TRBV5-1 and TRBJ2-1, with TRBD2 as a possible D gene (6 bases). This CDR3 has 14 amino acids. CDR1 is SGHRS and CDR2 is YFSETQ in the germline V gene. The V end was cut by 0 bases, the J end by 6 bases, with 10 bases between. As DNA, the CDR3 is TGCGCCAGCAGCTTGGCCGGGGGTGGCAATGAGCAGTTCTTC. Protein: CASSLAGGGNEQFF.

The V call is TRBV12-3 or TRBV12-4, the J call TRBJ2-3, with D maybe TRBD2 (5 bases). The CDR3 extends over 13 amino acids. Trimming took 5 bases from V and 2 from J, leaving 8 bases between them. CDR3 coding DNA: TGTGCCAGCAGTCCGACTAACACAGATACGCAGTATTTT. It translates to CASSPTNTDTQYF.